This T cell receptor (beta chain) was identified during a study of HIV-infected children after antiretroviral therapy interruption. For the study at large: Recorded EBV and CMV exposure existed for most children. In continuous treatment, analyzed samples were from weeks 0, 48 and 150.

On this clonotype itself: Its antigen remains unknown.

RNA-based 3' RACE libraries used unique molecular identifiers. MiXCR, applied by TCRdb to the 3' RACE reads, yields one record per CDR3 protein. Here the sample spans about 89,000 distinct CDR3 sequences, around 6.9% being singletons. Treatment defined: PENTA 11 planned treatment interruption arm or continuous ART arm. Sorting from thawed PBMCs isolated naive CD4+ CD45RA+ CD45RO- T cells. Study-level results: Naive CD4+ Gini coefficient rose by interruption end, suggesting clonal expansion.

Germline CDR1 SGHTA, CDR2 FQGTGA. The CDR3 is 14 amino acids. The V gene end was trimmed by 5 bases and the J gene end by 4 bases; junction bases not matched to a gene: 4. The rearrangement joins TRBV7-3 to TRBJ2-1; 8 bases align to TRBD1. This sequence was found in a pool of human donors with HIV. Sequencing used CD45RA+ CD4+ T cells from PBMCs, pooled from several time points, obtained from a donor given antiretroviral therapy, either interrupted or continuous. This sample's subset: naive CD4+ CD45RA+ CD45RO- T cells. The CDR3 spells CASSRDRPYNEQFF. The CDR3 DNA reads as TGTGCCAGCAGCCGGGACAGGCCATACAATGAGCAGTTCTTC.